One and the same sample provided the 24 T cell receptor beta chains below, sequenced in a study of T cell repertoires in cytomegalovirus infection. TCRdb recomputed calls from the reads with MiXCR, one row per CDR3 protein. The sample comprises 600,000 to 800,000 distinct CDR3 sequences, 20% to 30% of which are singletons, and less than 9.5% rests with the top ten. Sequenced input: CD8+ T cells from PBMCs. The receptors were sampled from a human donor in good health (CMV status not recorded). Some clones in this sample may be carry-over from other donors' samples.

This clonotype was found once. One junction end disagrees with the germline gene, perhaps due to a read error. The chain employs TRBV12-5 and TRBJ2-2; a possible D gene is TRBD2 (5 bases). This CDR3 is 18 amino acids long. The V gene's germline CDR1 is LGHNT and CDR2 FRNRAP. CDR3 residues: CASGFRVEQYKQAGELLF. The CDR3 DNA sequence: TGTGCTAGTGGTTTTAGGGTCGAACAATACAAGCAGGCCGGGGAGCTGCTTTTT.

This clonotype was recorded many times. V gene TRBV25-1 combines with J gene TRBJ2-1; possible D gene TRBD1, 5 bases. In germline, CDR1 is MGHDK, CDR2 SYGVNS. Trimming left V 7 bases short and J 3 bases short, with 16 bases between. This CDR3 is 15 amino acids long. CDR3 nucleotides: TGTGCCAGCACTTCGGACACGCGGTACTACAATGAGCAGTTCTTC. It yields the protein CASTSDTRYYNEQFF.

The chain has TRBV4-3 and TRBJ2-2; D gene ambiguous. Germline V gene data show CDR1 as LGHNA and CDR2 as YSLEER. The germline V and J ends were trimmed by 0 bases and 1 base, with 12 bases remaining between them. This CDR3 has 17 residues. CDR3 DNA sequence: TGCGCCAGCAGCCAAGACCCTTTTGGTCAGAACACCGGGGAGCTGTTTTTT. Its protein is CASSQDPFGQNTGELFF.

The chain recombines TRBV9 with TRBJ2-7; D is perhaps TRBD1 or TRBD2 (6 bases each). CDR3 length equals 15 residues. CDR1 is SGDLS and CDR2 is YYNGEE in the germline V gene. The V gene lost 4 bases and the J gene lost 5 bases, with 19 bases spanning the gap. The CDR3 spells CASSLRPKRGDEQYV. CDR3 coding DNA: TGTGCCAGCAGCCTAAGGCCTAAGAGGGGGGACGAGCAGTACGTC.

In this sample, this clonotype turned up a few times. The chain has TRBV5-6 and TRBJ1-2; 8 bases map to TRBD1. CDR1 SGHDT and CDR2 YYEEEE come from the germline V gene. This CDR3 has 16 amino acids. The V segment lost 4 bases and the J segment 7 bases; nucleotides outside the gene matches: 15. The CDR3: CASSAGTGAARSGYTF. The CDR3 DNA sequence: TGTGCCAGCAGCGCCGGGACAGGCGCCGCTCGAAGTGGCTACACCTTC.

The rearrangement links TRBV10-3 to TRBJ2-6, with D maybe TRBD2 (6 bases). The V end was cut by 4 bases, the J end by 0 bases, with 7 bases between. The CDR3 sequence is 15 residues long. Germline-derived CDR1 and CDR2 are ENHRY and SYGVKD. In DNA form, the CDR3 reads TGTGCCATCAGTGGCGGGACCTCTGGGGCCAACGTCCTGACTTTC. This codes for CAISGGTSGANVLTF.

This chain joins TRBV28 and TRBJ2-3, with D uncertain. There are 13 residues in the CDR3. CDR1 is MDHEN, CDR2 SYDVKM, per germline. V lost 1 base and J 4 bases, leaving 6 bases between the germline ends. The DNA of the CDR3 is TGTGCCAGCAGTTTATTGGGGTCAGATACGCAGTATTTT. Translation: CASSLLGSDTQYF.

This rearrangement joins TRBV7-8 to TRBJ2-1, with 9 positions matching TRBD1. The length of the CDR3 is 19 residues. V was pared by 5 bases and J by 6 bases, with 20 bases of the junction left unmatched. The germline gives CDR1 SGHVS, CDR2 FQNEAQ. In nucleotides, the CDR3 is TGTGCCAGCAGCCAAACAGGGGGCTTTATCCCTCCTAAGGGCAATGAGCAGTTCTTC. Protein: CASSQTGGFIPPKGNEQFF.

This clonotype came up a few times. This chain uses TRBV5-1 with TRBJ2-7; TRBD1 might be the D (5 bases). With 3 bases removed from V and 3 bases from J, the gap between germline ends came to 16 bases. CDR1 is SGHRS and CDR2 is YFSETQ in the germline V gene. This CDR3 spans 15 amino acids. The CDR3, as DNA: TGCGCCAGCAGCTCCCTCCCGGACAACTACTACGAGCAGTACTTC. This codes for CASSSLPDNYYEQYF. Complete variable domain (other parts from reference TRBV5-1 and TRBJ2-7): KAGVTQTPRYLIKTRGQQVTLSCSPISGHRSVSWYQQTPGQGLQFLFEYFSETQRNKGNFPGRFSGRQFSNSRSEMNVSTLELGDSALYLCASSSLPDNYYEQYFGPGTRLTVT.

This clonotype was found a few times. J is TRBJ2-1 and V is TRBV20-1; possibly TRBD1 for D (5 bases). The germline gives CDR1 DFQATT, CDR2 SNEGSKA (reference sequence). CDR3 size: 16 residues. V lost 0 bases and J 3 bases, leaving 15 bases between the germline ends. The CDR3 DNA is TGCAGTGCTAGAGATTTCCGCCAGGGCGGCTACAATGAGCAGTTCTTC. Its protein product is CSARDFRQGGYNEQFF.

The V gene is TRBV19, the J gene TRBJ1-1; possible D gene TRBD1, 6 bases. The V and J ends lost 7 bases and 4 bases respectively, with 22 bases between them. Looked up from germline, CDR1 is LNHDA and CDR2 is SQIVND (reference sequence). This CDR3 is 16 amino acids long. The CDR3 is CASNPKGGRVGTEAFF. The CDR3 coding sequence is TGTGCCAGTAACCCGAAGGGGGGGCGAGTCGGCACTGAAGCTTTCTTT. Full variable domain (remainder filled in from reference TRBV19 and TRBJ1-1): DGGITQSPKYLFRKEGQNVTLSCEQNLNHDAMYWYRQDPGQGLRLIYYSQIVNDFQKGDIAEGYSVSREKKESFPLTVTSAQKNPTAFYLCASNPKGGRVGTEAFFGQGTRLTVV.

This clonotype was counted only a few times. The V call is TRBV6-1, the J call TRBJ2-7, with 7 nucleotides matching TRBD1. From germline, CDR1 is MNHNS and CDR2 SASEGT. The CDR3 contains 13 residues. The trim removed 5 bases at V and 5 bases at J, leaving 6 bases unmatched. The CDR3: CASSTDRVNEQYF. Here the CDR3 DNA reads TGTGCCAGCAGTACCGACAGGGTCAACGAGCAGTACTTC.

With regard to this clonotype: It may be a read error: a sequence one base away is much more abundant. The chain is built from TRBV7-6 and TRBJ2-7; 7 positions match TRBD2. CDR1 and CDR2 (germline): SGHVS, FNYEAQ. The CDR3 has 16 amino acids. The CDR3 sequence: CANSPVRSGEPYEQYF. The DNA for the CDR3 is TGTGCCAACAGCCCCGTTCGAAGCGGGGAACCCTACGAGCAGTACTTC.

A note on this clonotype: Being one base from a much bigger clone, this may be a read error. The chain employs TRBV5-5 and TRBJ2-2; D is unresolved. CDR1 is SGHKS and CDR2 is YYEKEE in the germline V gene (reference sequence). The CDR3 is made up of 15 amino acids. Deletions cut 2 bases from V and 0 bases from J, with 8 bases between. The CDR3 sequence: CASSFWAANTGELFF. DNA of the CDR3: TGTGCCAGCAGCTTTTGGGCAGCGAACACCGGGGAGCTGTTTTTT.

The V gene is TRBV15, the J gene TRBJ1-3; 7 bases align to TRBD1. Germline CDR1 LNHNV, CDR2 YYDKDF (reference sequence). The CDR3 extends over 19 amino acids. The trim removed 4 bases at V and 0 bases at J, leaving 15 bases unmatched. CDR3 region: CATSTDRVKSGPSGNTIYF. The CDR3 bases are TGTGCCACCAGCACCGACAGGGTGAAGAGCGGGCCCTCTGGAAACACCATATATTTT.

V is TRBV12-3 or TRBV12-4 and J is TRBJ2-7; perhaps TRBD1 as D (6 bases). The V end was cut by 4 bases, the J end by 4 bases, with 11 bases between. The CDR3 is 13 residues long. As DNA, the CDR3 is TGTGCCAGCAGTTACGGACAGTTTTACGAGCAGTACGTC. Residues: CASSYGQFYEQYV.

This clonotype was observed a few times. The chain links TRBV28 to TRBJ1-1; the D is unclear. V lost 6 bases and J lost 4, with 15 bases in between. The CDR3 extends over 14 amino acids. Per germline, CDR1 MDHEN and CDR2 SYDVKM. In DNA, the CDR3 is TGTGCCAGCAGCTCCTTAGTTTTTTTCACTGAAGCTTTCTTT. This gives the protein CASSSLVFFTEAFF.

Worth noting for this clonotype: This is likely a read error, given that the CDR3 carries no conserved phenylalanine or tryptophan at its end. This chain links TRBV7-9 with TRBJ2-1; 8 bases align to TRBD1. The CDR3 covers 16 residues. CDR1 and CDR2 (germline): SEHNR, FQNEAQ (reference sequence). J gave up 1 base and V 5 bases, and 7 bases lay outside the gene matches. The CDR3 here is CASSPRTGPSYNEQFY. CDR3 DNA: TGTGCCAGCAGCCCTAGGACAGGGCCGTCCTACAATGAGCAGTTCTAC.

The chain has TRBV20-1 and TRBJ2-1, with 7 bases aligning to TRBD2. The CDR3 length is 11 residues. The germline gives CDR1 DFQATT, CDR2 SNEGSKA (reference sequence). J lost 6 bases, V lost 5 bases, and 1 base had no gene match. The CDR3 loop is CSAGGGNEQFF. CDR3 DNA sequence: TGCAGTGCTGGCGGGGGCAATGAGCAGTTCTTC.

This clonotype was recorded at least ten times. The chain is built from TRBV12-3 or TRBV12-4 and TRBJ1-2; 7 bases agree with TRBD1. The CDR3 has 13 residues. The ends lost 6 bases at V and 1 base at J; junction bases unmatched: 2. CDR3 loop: CASRGQSNYGYTF. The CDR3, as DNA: TGTGCCAGCAGGGGACAGAGTAACTATGGCTACACCTTC.

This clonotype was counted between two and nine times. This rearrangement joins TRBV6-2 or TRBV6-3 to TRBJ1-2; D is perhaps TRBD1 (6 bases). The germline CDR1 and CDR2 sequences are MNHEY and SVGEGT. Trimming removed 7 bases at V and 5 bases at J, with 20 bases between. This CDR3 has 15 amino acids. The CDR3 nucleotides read TGTGCCAGCAACCAACAGGGATACCCCACGTATGGCTACACCTTC. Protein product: CASNQQGYPTYGYTF.

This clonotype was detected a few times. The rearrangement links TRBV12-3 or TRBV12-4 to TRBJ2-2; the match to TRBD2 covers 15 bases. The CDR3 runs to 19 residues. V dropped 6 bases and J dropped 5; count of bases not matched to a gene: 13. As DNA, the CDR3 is TGTGCCAGCAGCCCTTCCCCGGGACTAGCGGGGGGAGAGACCGGGGAGCTGTTTTTT. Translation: CASSPSPGLAGGETGELFF.

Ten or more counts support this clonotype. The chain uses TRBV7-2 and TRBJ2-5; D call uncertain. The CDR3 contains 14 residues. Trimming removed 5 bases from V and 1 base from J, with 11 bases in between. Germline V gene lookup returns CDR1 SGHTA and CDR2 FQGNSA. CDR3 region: CASSDANVQETQYF. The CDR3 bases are TGTGCCAGCAGCGACGCGAACGTCCAAGAGACCCAGTACTTC.

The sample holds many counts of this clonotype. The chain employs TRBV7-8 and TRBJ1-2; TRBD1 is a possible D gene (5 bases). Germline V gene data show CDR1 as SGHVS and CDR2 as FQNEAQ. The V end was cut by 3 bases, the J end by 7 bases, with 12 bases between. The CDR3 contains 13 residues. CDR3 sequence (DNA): TGTGCCAGCAGCTTGGGGCCCGGGGCTGGCTACACCTTC. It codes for CASSLGPGAGYTF.